This T cell receptor beta chain comes out of a study of T cell repertoires in cytomegalovirus infection. Study background: Indicated by public TCR beta signatures were CMV infection and matching HLA type.

In its sample, this clonotype was seen a few times. Antigen specificity is unknown. TCRdb re-analysed the reads in MiXCR, keeping a single row per CDR3 protein. The repertoire holds 600,000 to 800,000 distinct CDR3 sequences, with 20% to 25% as singletons. Study-level points and caveats: In two of eight donors, the top clonotype was HLA-C-restricted CMV-specific. Summed frequency of public TCR beta families distinguished CMV carriers with the relevant HLA.

This CDR3 contains 13 residues. V lost 8 bases to trimming and J lost 4 bases; unmatched junction nucleotides: 7. The TCR comes from a human donor in good health (CMV status not recorded). Some clones in this sample may be carry-over from other donors' samples. The chain links TRBV12-3 or TRBV12-4 to TRBJ2-5; 7 bases map to TRBD1. The sequenced sample was CD8+ T cells from PBMCs. The CDR3 bases are TGTGCCAGCCAGACAGGGTCGGGAGAGACCCAGTACTTC. Translation: CASQTGSGETQYF.